A selection of T cell receptor beta chains follows, all from one sample in a study of blood T cells in healthy people across ages. MiXCR, run by TCRdb on the 5' RACE reads, gives a single entry per CDR3 protein. The sample gives about 570,000 distinct CDR3 sequences, 25% to 30% of which show up once; about 18% is in the top ten. The source material was blood. These receptors were obtained from a woman in her 70s in good health. Each CDR3 is given with its conserved first and last residue. Each record gives: V gene, D gene, clone size, J gene, CDR3 DNA, CDR3 protein. A D gene is named only where the DNA matches it firmly. Not every row has a clone size; where given, it reads once, few, many or a size class.

>TRBV28|NA|many|TRBJ2-1
TGTGCCAGCAGTTCCCGATCTGAGCAGTTCTTC
CASSSRSEQFF
>TRBV9|NA|few|TRBJ2-3
TGTGCCAGCAGCCTCCGGACAGGCACAGATACGCAGTATTTT
CASSLRTGTDTQYF
>TRBV6-2/TRBV6-3|TRBD1|few|TRBJ2-5
TGTGCCAGCAGTTGGGAACAGGGGGTCAGAGAGACCCAGTACTTC
CASSWEQGVRETQYF
>TRBV6-5|TRBD1|NA|TRBJ2-4
TGTGCCAGCAGGGACAGGGGCCGTCACATTCAGTACTTC
CASRDRGRHIQYF
>TRBV15|NA|NA|TRBJ2-7
TGTGCCACCAGCAGAGATTTGAGCTACGAGCAGTACTTC
CATSRDLSYEQYF
>TRBV20-1|NA|once|TRBJ2-3
TGCAGTGCTAGTTCGTCGTCACGCACAGATACGCAGTATTTT
CSASSSSRTDTQYF
>TRBV6-5|NA|few|TRBJ2-7
TGTGCCACCAGAGAGTACTACGAGCAGTACTTC
CATREYYEQYF
>TRBV5-4|NA|NA|TRBJ1-1
TGTGCCAGCAGCTTGGGTATCCAAGGGGGGAGGACTGAAGCTTTCTTT
CASSLGIQGGRTEAFF
>TRBV12-3/TRBV12-4|TRBD1|few|TRBJ1-5
TGTGCCAGCAGTTCCCGGGACAGGGGGAACAATCAGCCCCAGCATTTT
CASSSRDRGNNQPQHF
>TRBV20-1|TRBD2|NA|TRBJ2-7
TGCAGTGCTAGAGATCTGCAGCGGGGGAACCCCTCCTACGAGCAGTACTTC
CSARDLQRGNPSYEQYF
>TRBV12-3/TRBV12-4|NA|NA|TRBJ2-2
TGTGCCAGCAGTTTCCGACAGGTGCGGACCGGGGAGCTGTTTTTT
CASSFRQVRTGELFF
>TRBV29-1|NA|NA|TRBJ2-2
TGCAGCGTCAACAGGGCGTCGGGCGGGGAGCTGTTTTTT
CSVNRASGGELFF
>TRBV6-5|NA|few|TRBJ2-6
TGTGCCAGCAGTTTAGGGACACCCAGCTCTGGGGCCAACGTCCTGACTTTC
CASSLGTPSSGANVLTF
>TRBV11-3|NA|few|TRBJ2-3
TGTGCCAGCAGCTCCATCCTGGATACGCAGTATTTT
CASSSILDTQYF
>TRBV7-2|NA|NA|TRBJ1-1
TGTGCCAGCAGCTTAGTGGTCGGGGCGAACACTGAAGCTTTCTTT
CASSLVVGANTEAFF
>TRBV7-9|NA|NA|TRBJ1-4
TGTGCCAGCAGCGAAGGGGAGGGAAAACTGTTTTTT
CASSEGEGKLFF
>TRBV7-2|NA|NA|TRBJ1-1
TGTGCCAGCAGCTTAGCGCGCGAAAACACTGAAGCTTTCTTT
CASSLARENTEAFF
>TRBV12-3/TRBV12-4|NA|few|TRBJ2-2
TGTGCCAGCAGTCCTTGGACAGCTCCCACCGGGGAGCTGTTTTTT
CASSPWTAPTGELFF
>TRBV4-1|NA|NA|TRBJ2-6
TGCGCCAGCAGCCAAGAGTATTGGGCCTCTGGGGCCAACGTCCTGACTTTC
CASSQEYWASGANVLTF
>TRBV12-3/TRBV12-4|TRBD2|NA|TRBJ2-1
TGTGCCAGCAGTTTTTTCGGGTATAGCGGGATGGGGAAGGGGAATGAGCAGTTCTTC
CASSFFGYSGMGKGNEQFF
>TRBV20-1|TRBD1|NA|TRBJ2-7
TGCAGTGCTACCTACACTTACAGGGGGCACGAGCAGTACTTC
CSATYTYRGHEQYF
>TRBV6-1|NA|NA|TRBJ2-7
TGTGCCAGCAGGGAGGGTGTCGGGCATTCCTACGAGCAGTACTTC
CASREGVGHSYEQYF
>TRBV20-1|TRBD2|NA|TRBJ2-1
TGCAGTGCCCCCCGGTCGGGGACTAGGAATGAGCAGTTCTTC
CSAPRSGTRNEQFF
>TRBV5-1|TRBD2|NA|TRBJ2-2
TGCGCCAGCAGCTTGCTGACTAGCGGAAACACCGGGGAGCTGTTTTTT
CASSLLTSGNTGELFF
>TRBV2|TRBD1|few|TRBJ2-7
TGTGCCAGCAGTGTCACAGGGGTCTACGAGCAGTACTTC
CASSVTGVYEQYF
>TRBV7-9|TRBD1|few|TRBJ1-1
TGTGCCAGCACTCATAGACAGGGTCTCACTGAAGCTTTCTTT
CASTHRQGLTEAFF
>TRBV21-1|NA|few|TRBJ2-3
TGTGCCAGCAGCAAAGAAAGGGGGTTGAAGGCGAGAAGTACAGATACGCAGTATTTT
CASSKERGLKARSTDTQYF
>TRBV5-6|NA|few|TRBJ2-1
TGTGCCAGCAGCTTGGCGTGGGGCACCCACAATGAGCAGTTCTTC
CASSLAWGTHNEQFF
>TRBV5-1|NA|NA|TRBJ2-1
TGCGCCAGCAGCCTGGGAACACCCACAGGGAAGCAGTTCTTC
CASSLGTPTGKQFF
>TRBV7-2|NA|NA|TRBJ1-2
TGTGCCAGCAGTCAACGGATAACGGGCAGAGATTCTGGCTACACCTTC
CASSQRITGRDSGYTF
>TRBV3-1|NA|NA|TRBJ2-7
TGTGCCAGCAGCCCCTTTGCGGGGGCGGTCGAGCAGTACTTC
CASSPFAGAVEQYF
>TRBV29-1|TRBD1|few|TRBJ2-5
TGCAGCGTGACAGGGGGGGATGAGACCCAGTACTTC
CSVTGGDETQYF
>TRBV7-2|TRBD1|few|TRBJ2-5
TGTGCCAGCAGCCGGGACAGGGGGGGAGAGACCCAGTACTTC
CASSRDRGGETQYF
>TRBV2|NA|NA|TRBJ2-3
TGTGCCAGCAGTACCCTTTCAGATACGCAGTATTTT
CASSTLSDTQYF
>TRBV20-1|NA|NA|TRBJ1-5
TGCAGTGCTAGTCCTAGCGTGGCATCCGATCAGCCCCAGCATTTT
CSASPSVASDQPQHF
>TRBV7-2|TRBD2|NA|TRBJ2-1
TGTGCCAGCAGTAATAGCGGGGGAAATGAGCAGTTCTTC
CASSNSGGNEQFF
>TRBV19|NA|NA|TRBJ2-1
TGTGCCAGTAGTGGTCGGCAGGGGATCCACAATGAGCAGTTCTTC
CASSGRQGIHNEQFF
>TRBV6-1|NA|few|TRBJ1-4
TGTGCCAGCAGTGAACGGGGCAGGGGCATGAACGAAAAACTGTTTTTT
CASSERGRGMNEKLFF
>TRBV20-1|TRBD1|NA|TRBJ2-5
TGCAGTGCTGGGGACAGGGGTGAGACCCAGTACTTC
CSAGDRGETQYF
>TRBV12-3/TRBV12-4|TRBD1|NA|TRBJ1-1
TGTGCCAGCAGTTCTCGGACAGGGCAGGACACTGAAGCTTTCTTT
CASSSRTGQDTEAFF
>TRBV7-8|TRBD2|NA|TRBJ2-5
TGTGCCAGCAGAGAGAGCGGGGGGCAAGAGACCCAGTACTTC
CASRESGGQETQYF
>TRBV18|TRBD1|few|TRBJ1-1
TGTGCCAGCCGTGGGACAGAGAACACTGAAGCTTTCTTT
CASRGTENTEAFF
>TRBV12-3/TRBV12-4|TRBD1|few|TRBJ2-5
TGTGCCAGCAGCTACGACAGGGTAACGAAGACCCAGTACTTC
CASSYDRVTKTQYF
>TRBV5-4|TRBD1|few|TRBJ2-1
TGTGCCAGCAGCTTTGGGACAGACAATGAGCAGTTCTTC
CASSFGTDNEQFF
>TRBV2|TRBD2|once|TRBJ2-1
TGTGCCAGCAGACTCGAGTCTAGCGGGGGGGCCGGCAAAGAGCAGTTCTTC
CASRLESSGGAGKEQFF
>TRBV7-2|NA|NA|TRBJ2-7
TGTGCCAGCAGCTTAGTCTCGGCAGGGAACACCTACGAGCAGTACTTC
CASSLVSAGNTYEQYF
>TRBV7-2|NA|NA|TRBJ2-7
TGTGCCAGCAGCTTACGTGGGCAGTTGGGCCGGGACGCCTACGAGCAGTACTTC
CASSLRGQLGRDAYEQYF
>TRBV4-2|NA|NA|TRBJ1-5
TGTGCCAGCAGCCAAGATCAGGCAGGGGGCAATCAGCCCCAGCATTTT
CASSQDQAGGNQPQHF
>TRBV12-3/TRBV12-4|NA|many|TRBJ2-2
TGTGCCAGCAGTTTAACTGCTACCGGGGAGCTGTTTTTT
CASSLTATGELFF
>TRBV13|TRBD1|few|TRBJ1-4
TGTGCCAGCAGCTTTGGTTCGAGGGGGCAAACTAATGAAAAACTGTTTTTT
CASSFGSRGQTNEKLFF
>TRBV12-3/TRBV12-4|NA|few|TRBJ2-2
TGTGCCAACAGGTCCCAGACAGACGCCGGGGAGCTGTTTTTT
CANRSQTDAGELFF